The rows below give T cell receptor beta chains drawn from one sample of a study of immune heterogeneity within non-small cell lung tumors. TCRdb reprocessed the multiplex PCR reads with MiXCR, giving one entry per CDR3 protein. The sample includes 12,000 to 15,000 distinct CDR3 sequences, roughly 29% of them seen just once. The sample comprised lung tumor tissue. The receptor source for this set is a woman aged 45-59 years with non-small cell lung cancer. CDR3s include the opening cysteine and the closing phenylalanine or tryptophan.

V,J,CDR3
TRBV20-1,TRBJ1-2,CSASSGGANGYTF
TRBV7-3,TRBJ2-7,CASSPSPGYEQYF
TRBV11-2,TRBJ2-7,CASSYTGTGYEQYF
TRBV29-1,TRBJ1-1,CSVGTLDFFMNTEAFF
TRBV14,TRBJ2-1,CASSAGHGFGEQFF
TRBV19,TRBJ1-5,CASSIGTGRNQPQHF
TRBV12-3/TRBV12-4,TRBJ1-1,CASSLDVDTEAFF
TRBV11-2,TRBJ2-5,CASSREGGARSGETQYF
TRBV29-1,TRBJ2-3,CSERGTSGGVTDTQYF
TRBV20-1,TRBJ2-5,CSAILPRGGDQETQYF
TRBV6-1,TRBJ2-5,CASKIGQGQGETQYF
TRBV28,TRBJ2-7,CASTEGGPYEQYF
TRBV7-9,TRBJ2-7,CASSLVRQAEQYF
TRBV5-1,TRBJ2-5,CASSSGGLTIPETQYF
TRBV18,TRBJ1-1,CASSLNRDAAEAFF
TRBV7-2,TRBJ2-3,CASSFPLSGRGSTDTQYF
TRBV5-1,TRBJ2-1,CASWGLAGVGEQFF
TRBV27,TRBJ1-2,CASSRQGAGYGYTF
TRBV18,TRBJ1-6,CASSPGADYNSPLHF
TRBV14,TRBJ2-1,CASNAQGVATDEQFF
TRBV18,TRBJ2-5,CASSPGGETQYF
TRBV27,TRBJ2-2,CASSGTSDTGELFF
TRBV9,TRBJ2-1,CASSLGLAGGVEQFF
TRBV6-2/TRBV6-3,TRBJ1-2,CASSPRDRAATNYGYTF
TRBV20-1,TRBJ1-4,CSARDGRGGREYEKLFF
TRBV28,TRBJ2-2,CASSLRGGGTGELFF
TRBV19,TRBJ2-1,CASGTSGAYNEQFF
TRBV28,TRBJ1-2,CASSITRANYGYTF
TRBV28,TRBJ2-3,CASIDSGGETDTQYF
TRBV20-1,TRBJ1-2,CSARGGRGLVLRANYGYTF
TRBV10-3,TRBJ2-1,CAIRLREGDEQFF
TRBV20-1,TRBJ2-7,CSAGRDRGYEQYF
TRBV30,TRBJ2-3,CAWIPRGGWQDTQYF
TRBV13,TRBJ2-6,CASSLAPGRPGANVLTF
TRBV6-1,TRBJ1-2,CASTLGANYGYTF
TRBV7-9,TRBJ2-2,CASSLDSELAGRTGELFF
TRBV29-1,TRBJ2-2,CSVGTETGVAGELFF
TRBV4-1,TRBJ2-7,CASSESRSVSYEQYF
TRBV20-1,TRBJ1-5,CSAGSNSGQPQHF
TRBV20-1,TRBJ2-7,CSARGGGTSGGGPGEQYF
TRBV7-2,TRBJ2-7,CASSFDSRHEQYF
TRBV18,TRBJ2-7,CASSRTGQTYEQYF
TRBV5-1,TRBJ1-6,CASSPEGGLVPSPLHF
TRBV7-9,TRBJ1-1,CASSLTNLGTHKEAFF
TRBV7-2,TRBJ2-1,CASSPTRTSVLRSYNEQFF
TRBV7-9,TRBJ2-7,CASSLARGSSGYEQYF